This T cell receptor beta chain was identified in a study of low-dose radiotherapy and immunotherapy resistance in tumors (dated by TCRdb to between 2021 and 2024). Study-wide context: Cohort 1 received 0.5 Gy per fraction every 2 weeks, with a prescribed total PTV dose of 6.5 Gy. Patients in Cohort 2 were given 1 Gy per fraction every two weeks, for a total of 13 Gy across 26 weeks. Patients were given nivolumab as a 240 mg flat dose every two weeks and ipilimumab at 1 mg/kg every six weeks, with both drugs delivered intravenously. Cyclophosphamide 200 mg/m2 was administered intravenously every two weeks, one day before each radiation and immunotherapy administration. Patients took aspirin 300 mg orally once daily for four cycles, starting on cycle 1 day 1. The trial did not randomize participants into treatment groups. Eight patients were included in the translational analysis: three from the first dose cohort and the first five from the second dose cohort.

The sample's time point label is to be understood as: after trial treatment. What the treatment or condition label conveys for this sample: LDRT plus nivolumab, ipilimumab, low-dose cyclophosphamide and aspirin (RACIN trial). Donors were enrolled in RACIN, a single-arm phase I dose-escalation trial in which nivolumab, ipilimumab, aspirin, low-dose cyclophosphamide and low-dose radiotherapy were combined. Eligible patients had advanced, TIL-negative solid tumors. This clonotype was seen ten or more times. Which antigen it targets is not known. Base quality data are lacking; no much larger clone is found one base away. The data were produced on an Illumina HiSeq 2500. To make first-strand cDNA, Superscript III was used along with a set of TRAV- and TRBV-specific primers so that both the TCRalpha and TCRbeta chains were covered. TCRs were amplified for 20 PCR cycles with Phusion, using a constant-region primer paired with the adapter attached to the V primers. The isolated mRNA was amplified using the MessageAmp II aRNA Amplification Kit, with in vitro transcription performed for less than 20 hours at 37 degrees C. mRNA for TCR sequencing was isolated with the Dynabeads mRNA DIRECT Purification Kit. Indexed Illumina adapters were added in a second approximately 24-cycle Phusion PCR, and the resulting products were purified with AMPure XP beads. Under the source paper's analysis protocol: Custom Perl scripts pooled TCR sequences encoding the same protein, removed out-of-frame sequences and computed each clonotype's abundance. TCR sequences supported by only a single read were excluded from analysis. The metrics used to describe the repertoires included Shannon entropy, Gini index, clonality, richness, and the frequency of TCRs shared between repertoires. The public sequencing data were trimmed at Q25 with fastp and processed into clonotypes with MiXCR by TCRdb, which kept only in-frame beta chains. Merged by CDR3 protein, the rows form single entries marked with the most common genes and DNA. The V and J calls were not made by the authors but by TCRdb's processing. A total of fewer than 110,000 distinct CDR3 sequences appear in this sample, less than 25% of them only once. The ten largest clonotypes hold roughly 4% of the sample.

The sample here was PBMCs, taken after low-dose radiotherapy plus immunotherapy. This TCR came from a male donor with prostate cancer.

The CDR3 loop reads CASRQGQYNEQFF. The DNA reads as follows: TGTGCCAGTCGTCAGGGACAATACAATGAGCAGTTCTTC. Here the chain combines TRBV19 and TRBJ2-1; the best D guess is TRBD1, with 6 bases matching. CDR1 and CDR2 are drawn from the germline V gene (reference sequence): LNHDA, SQIVND. Trimming takes 8 bases from V and 4 bases from J, and the germline ends sit 12 bases apart. The CDR3 has 13 amino acids, counting the end cysteine and phenylalanine. Only the CDR3 portion is preserved as DNA: 39 bases, with reading frame beginning at the first base.